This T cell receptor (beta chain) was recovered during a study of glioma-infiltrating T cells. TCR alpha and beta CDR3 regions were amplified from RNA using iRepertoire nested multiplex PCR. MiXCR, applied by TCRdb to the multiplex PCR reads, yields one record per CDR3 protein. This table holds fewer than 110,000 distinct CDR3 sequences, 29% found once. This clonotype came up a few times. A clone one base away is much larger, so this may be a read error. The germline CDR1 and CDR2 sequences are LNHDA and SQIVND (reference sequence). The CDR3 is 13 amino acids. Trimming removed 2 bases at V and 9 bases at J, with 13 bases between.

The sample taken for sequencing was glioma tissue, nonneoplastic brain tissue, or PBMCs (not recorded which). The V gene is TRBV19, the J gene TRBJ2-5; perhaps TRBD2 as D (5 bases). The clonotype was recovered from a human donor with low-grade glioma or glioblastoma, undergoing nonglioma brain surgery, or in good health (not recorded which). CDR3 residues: CASSITSLEAQYF. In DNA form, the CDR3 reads TGTGCCAGTAGTATAACTAGTTTGGAGGCCCAGTACTTC. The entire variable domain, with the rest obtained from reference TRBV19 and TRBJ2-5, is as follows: DGGITQSPKYLFRKEGQNVTLSCEQNLNHDAMYWYRQDPGQGLRLIYYSQIVNDFQKGDIAEGYSVSREKKESFPLTVTSAQKNPTAFYLCASSITSLEAQYFGPGTRLLVL.